This T cell receptor (beta chain) was retrieved from a study of blood T cell repertoires in COVID-19. Study context: T cells, B-cell-depleted T cells, or PBMCs supplied cDNA or gDNA.

This CDR3 region has 17 residues. The germline gives CDR1 MDHEN, CDR2 SYDVKM. The V and J ends lost 5 bases and 2 bases, in that order; junction bases with no gene match: 8. Authors' processing steps: How many nucleated cells were present was estimated from reference gene primer amplification. Repertoires were generated with immunoSEQ multiplex PCR, while TCRdb's copy carries only in-frame clones and drops some. V and J calls and clone size are those listed in that table; D and trimming were worked out from the DNA. The sample holds about 410,000 clones, just over 85% seen once. The receptor was isolated from a woman aged 25 to 39 with active or convalescent COVID-19. The rearrangement uses TRBV28 and TRBJ2-1, with 11 bases fitting TRBD2. Specimen: peripheral blood. Written as DNA, the CDR3 is TGTGCCAGCAGTATTACCCCGGGACTAGCGGCCTACAATGAGCAGTTCTTC. Protein sequence: CASSITPGLAAYNEQFF.